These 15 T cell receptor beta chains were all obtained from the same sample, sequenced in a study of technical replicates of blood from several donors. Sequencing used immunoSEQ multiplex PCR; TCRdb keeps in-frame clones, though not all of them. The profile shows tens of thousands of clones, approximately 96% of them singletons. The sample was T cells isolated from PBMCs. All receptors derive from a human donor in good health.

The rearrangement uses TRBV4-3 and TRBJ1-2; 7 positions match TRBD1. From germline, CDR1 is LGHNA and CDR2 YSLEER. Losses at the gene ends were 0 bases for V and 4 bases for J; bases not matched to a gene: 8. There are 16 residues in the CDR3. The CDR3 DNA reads TGCGCCAGCAGCCAAGAATCGTACAGGGGAATCTATGGCTACACCTTC. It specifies CASSQESYRGIYGYTF.

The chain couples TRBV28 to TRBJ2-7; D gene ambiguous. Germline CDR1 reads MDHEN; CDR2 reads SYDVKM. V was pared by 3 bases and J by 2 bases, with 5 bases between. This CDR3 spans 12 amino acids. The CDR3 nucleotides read TGTGCCAGCAGTTTTACAGCCTACGAGCAGTACTTC. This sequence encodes CASSFTAYEQYF.

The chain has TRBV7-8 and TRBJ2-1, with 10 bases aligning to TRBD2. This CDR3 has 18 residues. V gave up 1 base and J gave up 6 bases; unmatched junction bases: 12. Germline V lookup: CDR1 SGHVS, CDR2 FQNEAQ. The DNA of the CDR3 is TGTGCCAGCAGCTTAGACTTACTAGCGGGAATGCGAGGCAATGAGCAGTTCTTC. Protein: CASSLDLLAGMRGNEQFF. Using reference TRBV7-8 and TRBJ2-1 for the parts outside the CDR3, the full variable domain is GAGVSQSPRYKVAKRGQDVALRCDPISGHVSLFWYQQALGQGPEFLTYFQNEAQLDKSGLPSDRFFAERPEGSVSTLKIQRTQQEDSAVYLCASSLDLLAGMRGNEQFFGPGTRLTVL.

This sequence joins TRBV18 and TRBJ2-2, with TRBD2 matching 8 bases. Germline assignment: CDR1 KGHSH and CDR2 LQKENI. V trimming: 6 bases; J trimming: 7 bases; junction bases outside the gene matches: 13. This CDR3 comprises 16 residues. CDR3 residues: CASSLNSGRSSGELFF. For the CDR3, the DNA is TGTGCCAGCTCGCTGAACAGCGGGAGAAGTAGCGGGGAGCTGTTTTTT.

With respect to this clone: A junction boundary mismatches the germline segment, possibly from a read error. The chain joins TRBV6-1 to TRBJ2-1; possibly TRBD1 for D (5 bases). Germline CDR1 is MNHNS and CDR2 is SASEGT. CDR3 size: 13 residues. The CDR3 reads CASSNQGYDEQFF. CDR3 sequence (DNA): TGTGCCAGCAGTAACCAGGGCTACGATGAGCAGTTCTTC.

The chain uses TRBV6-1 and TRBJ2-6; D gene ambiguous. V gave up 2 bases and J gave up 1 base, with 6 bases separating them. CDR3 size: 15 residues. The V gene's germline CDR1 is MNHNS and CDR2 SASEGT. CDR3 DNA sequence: TGTGCCAGCAGTGAATTAGAGTCTGGGGCCAACGTCCTGACTTTC. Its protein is CASSELESGANVLTF.

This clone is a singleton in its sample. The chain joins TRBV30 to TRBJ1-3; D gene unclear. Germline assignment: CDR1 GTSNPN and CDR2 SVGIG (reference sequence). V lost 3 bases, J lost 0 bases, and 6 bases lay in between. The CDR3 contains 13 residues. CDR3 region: CAWRTSSGNTIYF. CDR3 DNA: TGTGCCTGGAGGACTAGCTCTGGAAACACCATATATTTT.

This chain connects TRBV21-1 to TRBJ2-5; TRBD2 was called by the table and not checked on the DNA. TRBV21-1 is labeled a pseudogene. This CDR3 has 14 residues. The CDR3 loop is CASSKELGGETQYF. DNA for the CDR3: TGTGCCAGCAGCAAAGAGCTGGGGGGGGAGACCCAGTACTTC.

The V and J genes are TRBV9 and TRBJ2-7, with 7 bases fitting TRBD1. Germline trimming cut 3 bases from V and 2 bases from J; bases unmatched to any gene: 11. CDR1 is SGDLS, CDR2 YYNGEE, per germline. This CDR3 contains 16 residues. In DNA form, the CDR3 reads TGTGCCAGCAGCGCTCCAGCCGGGACAGCCACCTACGAGCAGTACTTC. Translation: CASSAPAGTATYEQYF.

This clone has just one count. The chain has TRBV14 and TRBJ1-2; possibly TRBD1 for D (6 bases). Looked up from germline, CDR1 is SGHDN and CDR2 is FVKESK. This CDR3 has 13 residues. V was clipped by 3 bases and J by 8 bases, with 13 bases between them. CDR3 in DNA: TGTGCCAGCAGCCATCAAAGGGGGTTCGGCTACACCTTC. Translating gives CASSHQRGFGYTF.

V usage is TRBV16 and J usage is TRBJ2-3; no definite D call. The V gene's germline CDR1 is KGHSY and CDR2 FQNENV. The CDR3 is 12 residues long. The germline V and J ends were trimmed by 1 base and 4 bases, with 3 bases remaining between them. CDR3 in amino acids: CASSQFADTQYF. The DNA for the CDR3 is TGTGCCAGCAGCCAATTCGCAGATACGCAGTATTTT.

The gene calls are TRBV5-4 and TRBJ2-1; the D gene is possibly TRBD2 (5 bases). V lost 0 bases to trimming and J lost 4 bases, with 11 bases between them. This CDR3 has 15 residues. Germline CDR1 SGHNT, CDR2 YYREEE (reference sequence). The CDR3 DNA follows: TGTGCCAGCAGCTTGGACAGCGGAGAATACAATGAGCAGTTCTTC. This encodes CASSLDSGEYNEQFF. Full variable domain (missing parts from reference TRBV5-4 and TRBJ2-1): ETGVTQSPTHLIKTRGQQVTLRCSSQSGHNTVSWYQQALGQGPQFIFQYYREEENGRGNFPPRFSGLQFPNYSSELNVNALELDDSALYLCASSLDSGEYNEQFFGPGTRLTVL.

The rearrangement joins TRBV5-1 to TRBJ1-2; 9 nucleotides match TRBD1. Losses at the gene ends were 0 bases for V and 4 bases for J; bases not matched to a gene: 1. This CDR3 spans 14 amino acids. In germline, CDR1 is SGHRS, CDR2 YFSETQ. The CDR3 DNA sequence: TGCGCCAGCAGCTTGGGGGACAGGGCCTATGGCTACACCTTC. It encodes CASSLGDRAYGYTF.

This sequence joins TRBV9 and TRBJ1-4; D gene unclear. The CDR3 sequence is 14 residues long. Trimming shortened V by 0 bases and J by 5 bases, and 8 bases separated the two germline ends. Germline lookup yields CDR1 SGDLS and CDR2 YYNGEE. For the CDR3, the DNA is TGTGCCAGCAGCGTAGGGCAGGTCAATGAAAAACTGTTTTTT. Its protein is CASSVGQVNEKLFF.

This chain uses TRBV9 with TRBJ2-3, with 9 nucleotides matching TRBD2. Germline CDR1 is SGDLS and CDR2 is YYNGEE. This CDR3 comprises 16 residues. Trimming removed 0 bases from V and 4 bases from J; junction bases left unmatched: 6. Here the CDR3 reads CASSVEAGGPPDTQYF. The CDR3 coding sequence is TGTGCCAGCAGCGTAGAGGCGGGAGGGCCCCCAGATACGCAGTATTTT. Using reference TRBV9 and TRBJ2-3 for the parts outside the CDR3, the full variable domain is DSGVTQTPKHLITATGQRVTLRCSPRSGDLSVYWYQQSLDQGLQFLIQYYNGEERAKGNILERFSAQQFPDLHSELNLSSLELGDSALYFCASSVEAGGPPDTQYFGPGTRLTVL.